This record looks at one TCR beta chain sequence and its context. Original data processing: Nucleated cell number was recorded as an estimate derived from reference gene primer amplification. Sequenced by immunoSEQ multiplex PCR; TCRdb stores in-frame clones only, minus some. V, J and clone size derive from that table, while D and trimming were established from the DNA sequence. Of over 25,000 clones in the sample, less than 80% were seen once. This record comes from a study of blood T cell repertoires in COVID-19. Study at large: The United States, Italy and Spain provided the acute and convalescent COVID-19 samples. Nucleic acid was either cDNA or gDNA, and it came from T cells, B-cell-depleted T cells, or PBMCs.

This CDR3 contains 13 residues. Looked up from germline, CDR1 is MNHEY and CDR2 is SVGAGI. Sequencing was done on a sample of peripheral blood. The chain uses TRBV6-5 and TRBJ1-1; the match to TRBD1 covers 7 bases. The TCR sequence derives from an elderly man with acute or convalescent COVID-19. The DNA for the CDR3 is TGTGCGTCGAACAGGGGAGGAGAAACTGAAGCTTTCTTT. This translates into CASNRGGETEAFF.